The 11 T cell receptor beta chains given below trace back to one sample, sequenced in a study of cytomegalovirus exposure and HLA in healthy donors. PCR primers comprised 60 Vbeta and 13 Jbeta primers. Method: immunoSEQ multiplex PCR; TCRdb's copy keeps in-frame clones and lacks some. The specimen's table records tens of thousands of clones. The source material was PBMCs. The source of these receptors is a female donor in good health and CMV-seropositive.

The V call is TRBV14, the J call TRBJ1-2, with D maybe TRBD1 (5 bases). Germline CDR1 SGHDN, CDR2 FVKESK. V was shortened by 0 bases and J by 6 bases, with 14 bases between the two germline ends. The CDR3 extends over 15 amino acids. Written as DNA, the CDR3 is TGTGCCAGCAGCCAAGATGGTAGGACAACAAATGGCTACACCTTC. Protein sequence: CASSQDGRTTNGYTF.

In DNA form, the CDR3 reads TGCGCCAGCAGCCAATTCTTAGCGGGAGGGCAGAACACTGAAGCTTTCTTT. It encodes CASSQFLAGGQNTEAFF. The chain couples TRBV4-1 to TRBJ1-1; D is uncertain. The CDR3 spans 17 residues. Germline V gene sequence: CDR1 MGHRA, CDR2 YSYEKL. V dropped 2 bases and J dropped 1 base, with 17 bases sitting between them.

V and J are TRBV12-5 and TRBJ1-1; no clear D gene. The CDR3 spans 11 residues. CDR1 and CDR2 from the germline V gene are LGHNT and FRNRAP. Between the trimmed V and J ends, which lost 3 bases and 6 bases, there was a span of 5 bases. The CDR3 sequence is CASGLTSEAFF. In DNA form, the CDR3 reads TGTGCTAGTGGTTTAACATCTGAAGCTTTCTTT.

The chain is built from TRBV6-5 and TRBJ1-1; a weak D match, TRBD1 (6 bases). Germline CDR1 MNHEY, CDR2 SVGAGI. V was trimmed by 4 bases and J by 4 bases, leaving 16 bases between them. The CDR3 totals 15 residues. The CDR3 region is CASSFTGPLSTEAFF. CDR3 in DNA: TGTGCCAGCAGTTTTACAGGGCCCTTATCCACTGAAGCTTTCTTT.

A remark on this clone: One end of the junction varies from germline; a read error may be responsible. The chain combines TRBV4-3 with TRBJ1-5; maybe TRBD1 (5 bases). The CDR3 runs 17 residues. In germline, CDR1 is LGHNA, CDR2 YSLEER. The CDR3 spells CASSQGRGAMGGQHQHF. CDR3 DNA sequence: TGCGCCAGCAGCCAAGGTCGAGGGGCAATGGGGGGTCAGCACCAGCATTTT.

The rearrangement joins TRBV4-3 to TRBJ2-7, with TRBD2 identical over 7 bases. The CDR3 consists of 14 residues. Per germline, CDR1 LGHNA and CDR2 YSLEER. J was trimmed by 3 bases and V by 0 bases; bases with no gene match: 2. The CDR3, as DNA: TGCGCCAGCAGCCAAGAGCGGACTAGCTACGAGCAGTACTTC. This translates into CASSQERTSYEQYF.

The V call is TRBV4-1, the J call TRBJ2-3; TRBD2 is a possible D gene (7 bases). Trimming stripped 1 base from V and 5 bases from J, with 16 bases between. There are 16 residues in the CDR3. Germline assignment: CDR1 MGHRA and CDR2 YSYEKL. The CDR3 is CASSQGPGGAGDTQYF. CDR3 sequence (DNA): TGCGCCAGCAGCCAAGGGCCGGGGGGCGCAGGAGATACGCAGTATTTT.

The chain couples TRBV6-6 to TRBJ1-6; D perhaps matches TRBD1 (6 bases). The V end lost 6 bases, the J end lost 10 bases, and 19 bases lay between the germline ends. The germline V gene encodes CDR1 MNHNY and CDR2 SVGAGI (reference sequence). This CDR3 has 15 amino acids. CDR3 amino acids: CASRYPTGTESPLHF. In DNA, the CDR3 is TGTGCCAGCAGATACCCGACAGGAACGGAATCACCCCTCCACTTT.

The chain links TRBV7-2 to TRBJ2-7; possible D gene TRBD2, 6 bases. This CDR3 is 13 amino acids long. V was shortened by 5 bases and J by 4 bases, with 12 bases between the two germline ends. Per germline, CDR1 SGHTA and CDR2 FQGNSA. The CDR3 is CASSLSGVYEQYF. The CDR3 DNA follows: TGTGCCAGCAGCCTTAGCGGAGTTTACGAGCAGTACTTC.

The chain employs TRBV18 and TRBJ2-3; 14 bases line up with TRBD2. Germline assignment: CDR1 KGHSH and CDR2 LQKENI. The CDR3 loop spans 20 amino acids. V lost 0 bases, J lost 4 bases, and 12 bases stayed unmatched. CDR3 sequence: CASSPPYAGTSGGVSDTQYF. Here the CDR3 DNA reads TGTGCCAGCTCACCACCGTATGCCGGGACTAGCGGGGGAGTTTCAGATACGCAGTATTTT.

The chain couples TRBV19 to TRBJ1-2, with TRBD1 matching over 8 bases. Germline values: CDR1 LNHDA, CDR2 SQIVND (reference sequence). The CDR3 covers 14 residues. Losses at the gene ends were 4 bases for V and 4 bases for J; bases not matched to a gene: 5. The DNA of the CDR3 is TGTGCCAGTAGTAGGGCACAGGGGGGCTATGGCTACACCTTC. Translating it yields CASSRAQGGYGYTF.